This paragraph covers one T cell receptor delta chain sequence. The translation of this DNA and the TCRdb protein of a much larger clone differ at residue 5, probably owing to a read error; the protein shown here is translated from the DNA. TCRdb re-called the reads via CATT. The data contain 6,900 or so delta-chain clones, 2.1% of them singletons. The sample is drawn from a study of gamma-delta chains in newborns, infants, children. Across the whole study: Microbial exposure reportedly drives polyclonal innate γδ T cell expansion after birth.

This CDR3 has 16 amino acids. Germline V gene lookup returns CDR1 GEAIGNYY and CDR2 EKD. V shed 2 bases and J 0 bases; nucleotides not matched to a gene: 3. This receptor was obtained from a child who was a newborn, infant or young child, either healthy, febrile or measles-vaccinated (not recorded which). Material for sequencing was blood. The J gene is TRDJ2, the V gene TRDV2, with 9 bases fitting TRDD3. Written as DNA, the CDR3 is TGTGCCTGTGACAACGTGGGGGATACTTTGACAGCACAACTCTTCTTT. Protein sequence: CACDNVGDTLTAQLFF.